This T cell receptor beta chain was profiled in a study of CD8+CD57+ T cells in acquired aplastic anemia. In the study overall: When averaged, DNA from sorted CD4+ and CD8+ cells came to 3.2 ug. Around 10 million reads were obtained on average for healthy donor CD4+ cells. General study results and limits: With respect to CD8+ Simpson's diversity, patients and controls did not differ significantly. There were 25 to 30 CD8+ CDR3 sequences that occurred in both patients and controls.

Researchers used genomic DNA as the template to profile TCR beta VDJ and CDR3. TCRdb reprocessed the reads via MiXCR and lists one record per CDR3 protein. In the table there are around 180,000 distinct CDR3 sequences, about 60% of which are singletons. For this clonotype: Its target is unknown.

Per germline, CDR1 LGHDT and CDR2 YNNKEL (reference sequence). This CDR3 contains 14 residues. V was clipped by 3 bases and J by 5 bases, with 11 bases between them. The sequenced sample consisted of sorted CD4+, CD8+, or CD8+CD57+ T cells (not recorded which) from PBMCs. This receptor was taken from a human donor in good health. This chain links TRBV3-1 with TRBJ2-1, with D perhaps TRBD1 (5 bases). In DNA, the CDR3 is TGTGCCAGCAGCCACCAGGGCCAGAACAATGAGCAGTTCTTC. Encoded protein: CASSHQGQNNEQFF.